This record covers a single T cell receptor (beta chain). The antigen remains unidentified. The CDR3 sequence is 14 residues long. V lost 2 bases and J lost 4, with 6 bases in between. CDR1 MNHEY and CDR2 SVGAGI come from the germline V gene. This sample is part of a study of graft-versus-host responses after intestinal transplantation. Looking at the study overall: All recipients were given anti-thymocyte globulin induction, and tacrolimus and steroids were then administered for 2 to 4 years. General study points: GvH clones occurred in recipient marrow; some first appeared in ileum or blood. Graft-versus-host to host-versus-graft clonal ratios in allografts were high in patients with graft-donor T cell macrochimerism. An association linked early post-transplant HvG declines with peak circulating GvH clone levels.

Measured with immunoSEQ multiplex PCR; TCRdb has only the in-frame clones, and not every one. The table has tens of thousands of clones, more than 85% seen once; the top ten hold 1.5% to 2%. This material consisted of unstimulated CD8+ T cells sorted from spleen or lymph node cells, taken before intestinal transplant. The source of this sequence is a human donor who received an intestinal transplant. The gene calls are TRBV6-5 and TRBJ1-6, with a tentative D call TRBD1 (6 bases). The CDR3, as DNA: TGTGCCAGCAGTTACGGGACATATAATTCACCCCTCCACTTT. It is translated as CASSYGTYNSPLHF.